This is a list of T cell receptor beta chains from one sample in a study of blood T cell repertoires in COVID-19. The protocol was immunoSEQ multiplex PCR, while the TCRdb copy is restricted to in-frame clones and leaves out a portion. Among about 670,000 clones, approximately 90% were seen once, and the ten largest hold about 0.26%. Sequencing input: peripheral blood. The receptors were sampled from a woman under 30 with acute or convalescent COVID-19. Each CDR3 is given with its conserved first and last residue. Each record gives: clone size, CDR3 length, J gene, V gene, D gene, CDR3 DNA, CDR3 protein. D genes are given only for firm matches. Clone sizes are given selectively: once, few, many, or a class where the clone is expanded.

- | 15 | TRBJ2-7 | TRBV7-9 | TRBD1 | TGTGCCAGCAGCTTAGCGGGACAGGGAGCTAACGAGCAGTACTTC | CASSLAGQGANEQYF
- | 13 | TRBJ2-3 | TRBV10-3 | TRBD2 | TGTGCCATCGGCGGGGGTAGCACAGATACGCAGTATTTT | CAIGGGSTDTQYF
- | 18 | TRBJ2-4 | TRBV11-2 | TRBD2 | TGTGCCAGCAGCTTAGTAGTAGGAGGCGGGGGGCCAAAAAACATTCAGTACTTC | CASSLVVGGGGPKNIQYF
- | 14 | TRBJ2-1 | TRBV7-2 | TRBD2 | TGTGCCAGCCGTCCGGCTAGCGGATACAATGAGCAGTTCTTC | CASRPASGYNEQFF
few | 12 | TRBJ1-5 | TRBV10-3 | - | TGTGCCATCAGTGACGGGAATCAGCCCCAGCATTTT | CAISDGNQPQHF
- | 15 | TRBJ2-5 | TRBV21-1 | - | TGTGCCAGCAGCAAAGGGGCCAGTTACCAAGAGACCCAGTACTTC | CASSKGASYQETQYF
- | 12 | TRBJ1-6 | TRBV27 | - | TGTGCCAGCAGCCCGGTTAATTCACCCCTCCACTTT | CASSPVNSPLHF
- | 16 | TRBJ2-2 | TRBV5-4 | - | TGTGCCAGCAGCTTGAACGCGGATACGAACACCGGGGAGCTGTTTTTT | CASSLNADTNTGELFF
- | 14 | TRBJ1-3 | TRBV5-6 | - | TGTGCCAGCAGCCCAGGGACACCTGGAAACACCATATATTTT | CASSPGTPGNTIYF
- | 14 | TRBJ2-7 | TRBV25-1 | - | TGTGCCAGCAGTAGAACAGCCAAATCCTACGAGCAGTACTTC | CASSRTAKSYEQYF
once | 16 | TRBJ1-2 | TRBV6-2/TRBV6-3 | TRBD1 | TGTGCCAGCAGTTACTCGGACAGGGTCACTAACTATGGCTACACCTTC | CASSYSDRVTNYGYTF
- | 14 | TRBJ2-7 | TRBV30 | TRBD2 | TGTGCCTGGAGTGTGGGCGGGGGGTCCTACGAGCAGTACTTC | CAWSVGGGSYEQYF
- | 10 | TRBJ1-2 | TRBV2 | - | TGTGCCAGCAGGGCAGGTGGCTACACCTTC | CASRAGGYTF
- | 15 | TRBJ1-2 | TRBV18 | TRBD1 | TGTGCCAGCTCACTTTTCTACAGGGGTGAGGATGGCTACACCTTC | CASSLFYRGEDGYTF
- | 11 | TRBJ1-1 | TRBV20-1 | - | TGCAGTGCTAGTAAGGAGTCTGAAGCTTTCTTT | CSASKESEAFF
once | 15 | TRBJ2-7 | TRBV27 | TRBD1 | TGTGCCAGCAGTATGGGACAGGGGTCCGGATACGAGCAGTACTTC | CASSMGQGSGYEQYF
- | 14 | TRBJ1-2 | TRBV3-1/TRBV3-2 | TRBD1 | TGTGCCAGCAGCCTACGGGACAGGAGCTATGGCTACACCTTC | CASSLRDRSYGYTF
- | 13 | TRBJ1-5 | TRBV6-4 | TRBD1 | TGTGCCAGAGGGACAGGTCTATGTCAGCCCCAGCATTTT | CARGTGLCQPQHF
- | 13 | TRBJ2-1 | TRBV24-1 | - | TGTGCCACCAGTGACCTAACTCGCAATGAGCAGTTCTTC | CATSDLTRNEQFF
- | 16 | TRBJ2-7 | TRBV4-1 | - | TGCGCCAGCAGCCAAGCGAATGTGGGGGCGGTATACGAGCAGTACTTC | CASSQANVGAVYEQYF
once | 12 | TRBJ1-4 | TRBV6-5 | - | TGTGCCACCAAAGGAGGGAGTGAAAAACTGTTTTTT | CATKGGSEKLFF
- | 15 | TRBJ2-7 | TRBV28 | - | TGTGCCAGCAGTTTACGACAGCCCGGCACCTACGAGCAGTACTTC | CASSLRQPGTYEQYF
- | 12 | TRBJ1-4 | TRBV18 | - | TGTGCCAGCTCACTCGAGAGGGAAAAACTGTTTTTT | CASSLEREKLFF
- | 15 | TRBJ2-3 | TRBV7-3 | TRBD2 | TGTGCCAGCAGCACTAGCGGGGGGCGGACAGATACGCAGTATTTT | CASSTSGGRTDTQYF
- | 19 | TRBJ2-2 | TRBV10-2 | - | TGCGCCAGCAGCGACTTTAACGCTGGGCTCAGGTGGGAGAACGGGGAGCTGTTTTTT | CASSDFNAGLRWENGELFF
- | 11 | TRBJ2-7 | TRBV5-1 | - | TGCGCCAGCAGCTTCGGCTACGAGCAGTACTTC | CASSFGYEQYF